These 21 T cell receptor beta chains share one sample of origin, sequenced in a study of T-cell reconstitution after alpha-beta-depleted transplantation in children. Unique molecular identifiers tagged the TCRbeta library. TCRdb called the PCR reads again in MiXCR, with one record for every CDR3 protein. In the table there are around 380,000 distinct CDR3 sequences, under 13% of which are singletons. Sample: PBMCs from the stem cell graft donor, taken from the stem cell graft. The receptors here all came from a human donor who donated a stem cell graft to a child with acute myeloid leukemia.

The chain recombines TRBV27 with TRBJ2-4; 8 bases line up with TRBD1. CDR3 size: 18 residues. Germline V gene data show CDR1 as MNHEY and CDR2 as SMNVEV (reference sequence). Trimming cost V 6 bases and J 0 bases; bases outside gene matches: 13. This chain's CDR3 is CASSLTGTGYLAKNIQYF. CDR3 nucleotides: TGTGCCAGCAGCCTAACCGGGACAGGTTATCTAGCCAAAAACATTCAGTACTTC.

The chain recombines TRBV7-9 with TRBJ1-1; D may be TRBD1 (6 bases). The V and J ends lost 5 bases and 1 base respectively, with 14 bases between them. The germline gives CDR1 SEHNR, CDR2 FQNEAQ (reference sequence). This CDR3 spans 15 amino acids. The CDR3 here is CASSARDTENTEAFF. Written as DNA, the CDR3 is TGTGCCAGCAGCGCCCGGGACACGGAGAACACTGAAGCTTTCTTT.

The chain recombines TRBV6-4 with TRBJ1-6; the match to TRBD1 covers 7 bases. In germline, CDR1 is MRHNA, CDR2 SNTAGT. J gave up 0 bases and V 3 bases, and 5 bases lay outside the gene matches. CDR3 length: 17 amino acids. The chain's CDR3 is CASSDGQAVSYNSPLHF. The CDR3 DNA reads TGTGCCAGCAGTGATGGACAGGCTGTCTCCTATAATTCACCCCTCCACTTT.

The CDR3 DNA is TGTGCCAGCAGCCAAGGTGCCGGGGGCAATCAGCCCCAGCATTTT. It is translated as CASSQGAGGNQPQHF. The chain couples TRBV3-1 to TRBJ1-5; D gene unclear. This CDR3 region has 15 residues. The V gene lost 1 base and the J gene lost 2 bases, with 9 bases spanning the gap. CDR1 is LGHDT, CDR2 YNNKEL, per germline (reference sequence). Full variable domain (missing parts from reference TRBV3-1 and TRBJ1-5): DTAVSQTPKYLVTQMGNDKSIKCEQNLGHDTMYWYKQDSKKFLKIMFSYNNKELIINETVPNRFSPKSPDKAHLNLHINSLELGDSAVYFCASSQGAGGNQPQHFGDGTRLSIL.

Comment on this clonotype: This may be a read error: a much more frequent sequence differs by one nucleotide. This CDR3 is missing its conserved last phenylalanine or tryptophan, likely due to a read error. The chain employs TRBV5-1 and TRBJ1-1; no reliable D call. Germline-derived CDR1 and CDR2 are SGHRS and YFSETQ. V lost 2 bases, J lost 1 base, and 6 bases lay in between. The CDR3 is 13 amino acids. This CDR3 is CASSFVGNTEAFL. The CDR3 bases are TGCGCCAGCAGCTTCGTGGGGAACACTGAAGCTTTCTTG.

The chain employs TRBV12-3 or TRBV12-4 and TRBJ2-3; D is ambiguous. V was clipped by 6 bases and J by 9 bases, with 16 bases between them. CDR3 length equals 13 residues. The CDR3 is CASRPGVGITQYF. DNA for the CDR3: TGTGCCAGCAGGCCAGGTGTCGGTATAACGCAGTATTTT.

In DNA form, the CDR3 reads TGCAGCGTTGTACCCACGATCCCGGGACTAGCGTACGAGACCCAGTACTTC. Its protein is CSVVPTIPGLAYETQYF. The chain links TRBV29-1 to TRBJ2-5; 10 bases agree with TRBD2. The V segment lost 4 bases and the J segment 5 bases; nucleotides outside the gene matches: 16. CDR1 SQVTM and CDR2 ANQGSEA come from the germline V gene. The length of the CDR3 is 17 residues.

The chain is built from TRBV9 and TRBJ2-1; D might be TRBD1 (6 bases). V was shortened by 0 bases and J by 3 bases, with 10 bases between the two germline ends. Germline lookup yields CDR1 SGDLS and CDR2 YYNGEE. This CDR3 comprises 15 residues. CDR3 sequence: CASSVGGQVYNEQFF. The DNA of the CDR3 is TGTGCCAGCAGCGTAGGGGGACAAGTCTACAATGAGCAGTTCTTC.

The chain carries TRBV20-1 and TRBJ2-1; TRBD1 is a possible D gene (5 bases). The CDR3 covers 16 residues. Germline loops: CDR1 DFQATT, CDR2 SNEGSKA (reference sequence). Trimming removed 2 bases from V and 9 bases from J, with 23 bases in between. The CDR3 nucleotides read TGCAGTGCTAGATATGGGGCGTTTTTGGTCCGAAGTGAGCAGTTCTTC. This sequence encodes CSARYGAFLVRSEQFF.

The V gene is TRBV20-1, the J gene TRBJ2-3; 10 nucleotides align to TRBD2. Germline V CDR1 and CDR2: DFQATT, SNEGSKA (reference sequence). The CDR3 covers 16 residues. The CDR3: CSHTSGLAVFGDTQYF. The CDR3 DNA is TGCAGCCACACCTCCGGACTAGCGGTCTTTGGAGATACGCAGTATTTT.

This clonotype was picked up many times. This sequence joins TRBV20-1 and TRBJ2-5; 11 nucleotides agree with TRBD2. The CDR3 runs to 15 residues. The V and J ends lost 2 bases and 2 bases, in that order; junction bases with no gene match: 4. The germline CDR1 and CDR2 sequences are DFQATT and SNEGSKA (reference sequence). CDR3 loop: CSARPTSGAQETQYF. The CDR3 region has the DNA TGCAGTGCTAGACCGACTAGCGGGGCTCAAGAGACCCAGTACTTC.

This CDR3 reads CASSDSGTALAYEQYF. The CDR3 DNA sequence: TGTGCCAGCAGTGATTCCGGGACAGCTCTCGCCTACGAGCAGTACTTC. The J gene is TRBJ2-7, the V gene TRBV25-1; TRBD1 matches 7 bases. The CDR3 is 16 residues long. V shed 3 bases and J 2 bases; nucleotides not matched to a gene: 10. Per the germline V gene, CDR1 is MGHDK and CDR2 is SYGVNS.

This clonotype was counted between two and nine times. The J gene is TRBJ2-1, the V gene TRBV20-1; D is uncertain. The CDR3 is 13 amino acids. Germline lookup yields CDR1 DFQATT and CDR2 SNEGSKA (reference sequence). Between the trimmed V and J ends, which lost 5 bases and 3 bases, there was a span of 11 bases. CDR3 DNA sequence: TGCAGTGCTGCGGACCAGAACTACAATGAGCAGTTCTTC. Protein: CSAADQNYNEQFF.

The chain joins TRBV7-8 to TRBJ2-7; tentative D call: TRBD1 (6 bases). CDR3 length: 13 amino acids. The V gene's germline CDR1 is SGHVS and CDR2 FQNEAQ. Trimming removed 6 bases at V and 2 bases at J, with 11 bases between. The CDR3 DNA reads TGTGCCAGCAGTCAAGGGGGACCCTACGAGCAGTACTTC. Amino acid sequence: CASSQGGPYEQYF.

The rearrangement joins TRBV9 to TRBJ2-2, with 9 bases fitting TRBD1. With V trimmed by 0 bases and J by 4 bases, 1 base remained unmatched. This CDR3 has 15 amino acids. The germline V gene encodes CDR1 SGDLS and CDR2 YYNGEE. CDR3 residues: CASSVEQGATGELFF. CDR3 in DNA: TGTGCCAGCAGCGTAGAACAGGGGGCCACCGGGGAGCTGTTTTTT.

The gene calls are TRBV20-1 and TRBJ2-3; no clear D gene. CDR1 DFQATT and CDR2 SNEGSKA come from the germline V gene (reference sequence). The ends were cut back, 0 bases at V and 0 bases at J, with 10 bases in the middle. CDR3 length: 15 amino acids. In DNA form, the CDR3 reads TGCAGTGCTAGAGATGAAGGCGTTAGCACAGATACGCAGTATTTT. It is translated as CSARDEGVSTDTQYF.

There are many counts of this clonotype. The chain couples TRBV20-1 to TRBJ1-6, with TRBD1 as a possible D gene (5 bases). Germline V CDR1 and CDR2: DFQATT, SNEGSKA (reference sequence). This CDR3 comprises 13 residues. The V end lost 3 bases, the J end lost 10 bases, and 13 bases lay between the germline ends. CDR3 nucleotide sequence: TGCAGTGCTAGCCTTGGGGGAGGATCACCCCTCCACTTT. This encodes CSASLGGGSPLHF.

The chain carries TRBV20-1 and TRBJ2-7, with TRBD2 matching over 8 bases. CDR1 is DFQATT and CDR2 is SNEGSKA in the germline V gene (reference sequence). V shed 0 bases and J 2 bases; nucleotides not matched to a gene: 9. The CDR3 is 16 amino acids. The CDR3 here is CSAREPIAGSPYEQYF. The CDR3 DNA sequence: TGCAGTGCTAGAGAGCCTATAGCGGGAAGCCCCTACGAGCAGTACTTC.

This clonotype was seen a few times. V usage is TRBV21-1 and J usage is TRBJ2-7; whether TRBD1, the table's D call, matches the DNA was not checked. TRBV21-1 is labeled a pseudogene. The CDR3 extends over 15 amino acids. The CDR3 DNA reads as TGTGCCAGCAGCAAAGGAATCGGCAGGGGCTACGAGCAGTACTTC. Its translation is CASSKGIGRGYEQYF.

This clonotype was counted many times. CDR3 nucleotide sequence: TGTGCCTGGAATAGACTAGCGGGGACAGATACGCAGTATTTT. Protein: CAWNRLAGTDTQYF. The gene calls are TRBV30 and TRBJ2-3; TRBD2 matches 11 bases. This CDR3 is 14 amino acids long. Looked up from germline, CDR1 is GTSNPN and CDR2 is SVGIG (reference sequence). The J segment lost 3 bases and the V segment lost 4 bases, leaving 3 bases of the junction unmatched.

This sequence joins TRBV15 and TRBJ2-5, with TRBD1 identical over 8 bases. This CDR3 is built from 15 residues. Germline values: CDR1 LNHNV, CDR2 YYDKDF (reference sequence). J was trimmed by 2 bases and V by 6 bases; bases with no gene match: 8. CDR3 DNA: TGTGCCACCAGTAACACTCGGGACAGGCAAGAGACCCAGTACTTC. It encodes CATSNTRDRQETQYF. Drawing the rest from reference TRBV15 and TRBJ2-5, the complete variable domain is DAMVIQNPRYQVTQFGKPVTLSCSQTLNHNVMYWYQQKSSQAPKLLFHYYDKDFNNEADTPDNFQSRRPNTSFCFLDIRSPGLGDTAMYLCATSNTRDRQETQYFGPGTRLLVL.